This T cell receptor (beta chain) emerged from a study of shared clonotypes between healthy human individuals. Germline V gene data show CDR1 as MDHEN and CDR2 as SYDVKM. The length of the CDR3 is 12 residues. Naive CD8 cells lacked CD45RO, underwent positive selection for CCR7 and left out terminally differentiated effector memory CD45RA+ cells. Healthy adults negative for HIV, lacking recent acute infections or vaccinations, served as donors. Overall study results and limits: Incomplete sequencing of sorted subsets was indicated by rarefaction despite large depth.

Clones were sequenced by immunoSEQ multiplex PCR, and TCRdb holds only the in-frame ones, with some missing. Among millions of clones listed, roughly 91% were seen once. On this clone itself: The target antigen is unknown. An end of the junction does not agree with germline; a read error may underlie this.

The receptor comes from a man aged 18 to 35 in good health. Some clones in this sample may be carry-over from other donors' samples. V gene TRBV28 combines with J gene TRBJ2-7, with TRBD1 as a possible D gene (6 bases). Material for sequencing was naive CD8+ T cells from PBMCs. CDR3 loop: CASTPPRGHKDF. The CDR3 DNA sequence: TGTGCCAGCACCCCCCCGAGGGGACATAAGGACTTC.